A single sample gave rise to the 26 T cell receptor beta chains below, sequenced in a study of blood T cell repertoires in COVID-19. The method was immunoSEQ multiplex PCR; TCRdb's version includes in-frame clones alone and lacks a portion of them. The sample includes about 220,000 clones, around 84% of them seen just once. Source material: peripheral blood. Receptors were obtained from a young man with active or convalescent COVID-19.

The genes are TRBV5-1 and TRBJ2-1, with D maybe TRBD2 (6 bases). CDR1 and CDR2 (germline): SGHRS, YFSETQ. CDR3 length equals 16 residues. V lost 0 bases and J lost 6, with 16 bases in between. CDR3 sequence: CASSLGRDWSLNEQFF. In nucleotides, the CDR3 is TGCGCCAGCAGCTTGGGACGGGACTGGTCTCTCAATGAGCAGTTCTTC. The complete variable domain, with remaining parts taken from reference TRBV5-1 and TRBJ2-1, reads KAGVTQTPRYLIKTRGQQVTLSCSPISGHRSVSWYQQTPGQGLQFLFEYFSETQRNKGNFPGRFSGRQFSNSRSEMNVSTLELGDSALYLCASSLGRDWSLNEQFFGPGTRLTVL.

The CDR3 region has the DNA TGTGCCACCAGCAGCCCGGCAGGGAGGGGAAGCACAGATACGCAGTATTTT. Translation gives CATSSPAGRGSTDTQYF. This sequence joins TRBV15 and TRBJ2-3, with 7 nucleotides matching TRBD2. The junction had 9 bases not matched to a gene; V was cut back by 3 bases and J by 0 bases. The CDR3 is 17 amino acids. CDR1 and CDR2 (germline): LNHNV, YYDKDF (reference sequence).

Notes on this clone: At one end, the junction sequence differs from germline, possibly due to a read error. V usage is TRBV5-8 and J usage is TRBJ2-5, with 11 bases identical to TRBD2. CDR1 and CDR2 (germline): SGHTS, YDEGEE. The CDR3 has 17 residues. The DNA of the CDR3 is TGTGCTAGCAGCTCCTGGACTAGCGGGCCGGCGACAGAGACCCAGTACTTC. It yields the protein CASSSWTSGPATETQYF.

The rearrangement joins TRBV4-2 to TRBJ2-3; the match to TRBD2 covers 13 bases. Germline V gene lookup returns CDR1 LGHNA and CDR2 YNFKEQ. The CDR3 is 13 residues long. V lost 10 bases, J lost 4 bases, and 2 bases stayed unmatched. DNA of the CDR3: TGTGCCACCGGACTAGCGGGAGCAGATACGCAGTATTTT. Translation gives CATGLAGADTQYF.

The V gene is TRBV28, the J gene TRBJ1-6; D gene unclear. The CDR3 is made up of 14 amino acids. The V end was cut by 2 bases, the J end by 7 bases, with 9 bases between. The germline gives CDR1 MDHEN, CDR2 SYDVKM. CDR3 amino acids: CASSLALGNSPLHF. CDR3 DNA: TGTGCCAGCAGTTTAGCTCTGGGCAATTCACCCCTCCACTTT.

This chain connects TRBV13 to TRBJ2-3; D is unclear. Trimming pared 2 bases from V and 2 bases from J, leaving 5 bases between. This CDR3 contains 13 residues. CDR1 is PRHDT, CDR2 FYEKMQ, per germline (reference sequence). CDR3 loop: CASSLILTDTQYF. The CDR3 nucleotides are TGTGCCAGCAGCTTAATCCTCACAGATACGCAGTATTTT.

This clone occurred once. The chain is built from TRBV5-6 and TRBJ2-1; D possibly corresponds to TRBD1 (5 bases). Germline CDR1 reads SGHDT; CDR2 reads YYEEEE. V lost 3 bases, J lost 4 bases, and 14 bases lay in between. The CDR3 extends over 15 amino acids. For the CDR3, the DNA is TGTGCCAGCAGCTCGACAGTGTCCCCTTACAATGAGCAGTTCTTC. Amino acid sequence: CASSSTVSPYNEQFF. Full variable domain (outside the CDR3, taken from reference TRBV5-6 and TRBJ2-1): DAGVTQSPTHLIKTRGQQVTLRCSPKSGHDTVSWYQQALGQGPQFIFQYYEEEERQRGNFPDRFSGHQFPNYSSELNVNALLLGDSALYLCASSSTVSPYNEQFFGPGTRLTVL.

The gene calls are TRBV6-6 and TRBJ2-7; 11 nucleotides align to TRBD1. The CDR3 loop spans 15 amino acids. Germline CDR1 MNHNY, CDR2 SVGAGI (reference sequence). Unmatched junction bases numbered 7, after V lost 5 bases and J lost 4 bases. CDR3 in amino acids: CASSDRDRGLYEQYF. The CDR3 nucleotides are TGTGCCAGCAGTGACCGGGACAGGGGGTTGTACGAGCAGTACTTC.

The chain carries TRBV2 and TRBJ2-2; tentatively, D is TRBD1 (6 bases). Trimming took off 6 bases at V and 4 bases at J, with 21 bases between the two ends. The CDR3 contains 17 residues. Germline CDR1 and CDR2: SNHLY and FYNNEI. CDR3 nucleotide sequence: TGTGCCAGCAGCTCCGGTACAGGGTGGGACGGCACCGGGGAGCTGTTTTTT. This encodes CASSSGTGWDGTGELFF.

The chain combines TRBV2 with TRBJ1-5; D unclear. Germline CDR1 reads SNHLY; CDR2 reads FYNNEI. The CDR3 covers 14 residues. Trimming took 8 bases from V and 7 from J, leaving 18 bases between them. Here the CDR3 DNA reads TGTGCCAGCTGTGGTGGCCCGGAGGGCCAGCCCCAGCATTTT. The encoded protein is CASCGGPEGQPQHF.

This sequence joins TRBV25-1 and TRBJ1-3; a weak D match, TRBD1 (5 bases). Germline values: CDR1 MGHDK, CDR2 SYGVNS. This CDR3 spans 17 amino acids. V shed 1 base and J shed 0 bases, with 13 bases lying between them. CDR3 protein: CASSEWEGLLSGNTIYF. In nucleotides, the CDR3 is TGTGCCAGCAGTGAATGGGAGGGACTCCTCTCTGGAAACACCATATATTTT.

CDR3 in amino acids: CASREGRRNRRTGELFF. CDR3 in DNA: TGTGCCAGTAGAGAGGGGAGGAGGAACAGGAGGACCGGGGAGCTGTTTTTT. This sequence joins TRBV19 and TRBJ2-2; a weak D match, TRBD2 (6 bases). V gave up 6 bases and J gave up 5 bases, with 22 bases separating them. Looked up from germline, CDR1 is LNHDA and CDR2 is SQIVND (reference sequence). CDR3 length: 17 amino acids.

This clone was seen only a few times. The chain recombines TRBV6-6 with TRBJ1-6; a weak D match, TRBD1 (6 bases). Germline values: CDR1 MNHNY, CDR2 SVGAGI (reference sequence). This CDR3 spans 14 amino acids. The V end was cut by 4 bases, the J end by 7 bases, with 11 bases between. CDR3 coding DNA: TGTGCCAGCAGTTTAACACAGGGAAATTCACCCCTCCACTTT. This codes for CASSLTQGNSPLHF.

The chain links TRBV30 to TRBJ2-3; no clear D gene. Deletions cut 0 bases from V and 0 bases from J, with 13 bases between. Looked up from germline, CDR1 is GTSNPN and CDR2 is SVGIG (reference sequence). The CDR3 covers 16 residues. The CDR3 reads CAWSVGSGRSTDTQYF. For the CDR3, the DNA is TGTGCCTGGAGTGTAGGCAGTGGGCGCAGCACAGATACGCAGTATTTT.

This chain connects TRBV29-1 to TRBJ2-2, with D perhaps matching TRBD1 (5 bases). Germline values: CDR1 SQVTM, CDR2 ANQGSEA. This CDR3 has 13 residues. Trimming took off 6 bases at V and 3 bases at J, with 11 bases between the two ends. CDR3 protein: CSVNTGYTGELFF. CDR3 in DNA: TGCAGCGTAAACACAGGATACACCGGGGAGCTGTTTTTT.

The chain has TRBV18 and TRBJ2-5; TRBD2 is a possible D gene (5 bases). The germline V gene encodes CDR1 KGHSH and CDR2 LQKENI. V lost 3 bases, J lost 3 bases, and 11 bases lay in between. The CDR3 is 14 residues long. The CDR3 DNA sequence: TGTGCCAGCTCACCGCAGAAGACTAAAGAGACCCAGTACTTC. It translates to CASSPQKTKETQYF.

Worth noting for this clone: Within the sample, other DNA sequences also encode this same CDR3. V usage is TRBV18 and J usage is TRBJ1-5; possible D gene TRBD1, 6 bases. V was trimmed by 0 bases and J by 4 bases, leaving 10 bases between them. The germline CDR1 and CDR2 sequences are KGHSH and LQKENI. CDR3 size: 15 residues. The CDR3 DNA is TGTGCCAGCTCACCACCTGGGACACCGAATCAGCCCCAGCATTTT. Translating gives CASSPPGTPNQPQHF.

The rearrangement uses TRBV9 and TRBJ2-3, with a weak D call TRBD2 (6 bases). Germline V gene data show CDR1 as SGDLS and CDR2 as YYNGEE. This CDR3 is 16 amino acids long. V dropped 4 bases and J dropped 3 bases, with 18 bases sitting between them. Here the CDR3 reads CASSLLGGFITDTQYF. In DNA, the CDR3 is TGTGCCAGCAGCCTCTTAGGAGGGTTCATAACAGATACGCAGTATTTT.

This sequence joins TRBV28 and TRBJ1-6, with TRBD1 matching over 7 bases. Germline V CDR1 and CDR2: MDHEN, SYDVKM. The CDR3 runs to 14 residues. Trimming cost V 6 bases and J 10 bases; bases outside gene matches: 9. The CDR3 coding sequence is TGTGCCAGCAGAAACAGGGGAGATTGGTCACCCCTCCACTTT. Translation: CASRNRGDWSPLHF.

This chain uses TRBV6-2 or TRBV6-3 with TRBJ2-7; D perhaps matches TRBD1 (5 bases). V lost 0 bases, J lost 2 bases, and 8 bases lay in between. This CDR3 has 14 residues. From germline, CDR1 is MNHEY and CDR2 SVGEGT. The CDR3 DNA reads as TGTGCCAGCAGTTACTCGCCAGGGCCCTACGAGCAGTACTTC. This codes for CASSYSPGPYEQYF.

The rearrangement uses TRBV30 and TRBJ2-7, with 8 bases that match TRBD1. V trimming: 8 bases; J trimming: 6 bases; junction bases outside the gene matches: 9. CDR1 is GTSNPN, CDR2 SVGIG, per germline (reference sequence). The CDR3 loop spans 12 amino acids. The CDR3 DNA reads TGTGCCCTAGGACAGGGTGGGTCCGAGCAGTACTTC. Its protein is CALGQGGSEQYF.

This clone came up a few times. The V and J genes are TRBV2 and TRBJ1-1; TRBD1 might be the D (5 bases). The CDR3 loop spans 12 amino acids. The germline V gene encodes CDR1 SNHLY and CDR2 FYNNEI. The V end was cut by 6 bases, the J end by 6 bases, with 11 bases between. The DNA for the CDR3 is TGTGCCAGCAGCGCCCGCAGGGCTGAAGCTTTCTTT. Protein product: CASSARRAEAFF. Complete variable domain (other parts from reference TRBV2 and TRBJ1-1): EPEVTQTPSHQVTQMGQEVILRCVPISNHLYFYWYRQILGQKVEFLVSFYNNEISEKSEIFDDQFSVERPDGSNFTLKIRSTKLEDSAMYFCASSARRAEAFFGQGTRLTVV.

This clone was counted only a few times. The genes are TRBV6-6 and TRBJ1-4; D perhaps matches TRBD1 (5 bases). Germline V lookup: CDR1 MNHNY, CDR2 SVGAGI (reference sequence). V lost 5 bases and J lost 8, with 18 bases in between. The length of the CDR3 is 15 residues. The CDR3 protein is CASSLGTGSREKLFF. The CDR3 coding sequence is TGTGCCAGCAGTCTGGGTACAGGTTCTAGGGAAAAACTGTTTTTT.

V usage is TRBV13 and J usage is TRBJ1-1, with TRBD1 identical over 7 bases. The CDR3 spans 14 residues. Trimming cost V 7 bases and J 1 base; bases outside gene matches: 6. Germline CDR1 and CDR2: PRHDT and FYEKMQ (reference sequence). The DNA for the CDR3 is TGTGCCAGCAACACAGGGGCTTCGAACACTGAAGCTTTCTTT. Translation gives CASNTGASNTEAFF.

This clone was seen a few times. The chain couples TRBV6-1 to TRBJ2-1; 10 bases align to TRBD2. V lost 2 bases to trimming and J lost 10 bases; unmatched junction nucleotides: 11. The CDR3 is 16 residues long. The germline gives CDR1 MNHNS, CDR2 SASEGT. The DNA for the CDR3 is TGTGCCAGCAGTGAACCAGCGGGGGGGCTCCTCGGGGAGCAGTTCTTC. Residues: CASSEPAGGLLGEQFF.

This clone was seen at least ten times. V and J are TRBV5-1 and TRBJ1-1; D is possibly TRBD1 (6 bases). The CDR3 runs 15 residues. V gave up 3 bases and J gave up 5 bases, with 17 bases separating them. Germline CDR1 reads SGHRS; CDR2 reads YFSETQ. CDR3 sequence (DNA): TGCGCCAGCAGCTATGCTCAGGGGCCTTTTACTGAAGCTTTCTTT. Protein: CASSYAQGPFTEAFF.